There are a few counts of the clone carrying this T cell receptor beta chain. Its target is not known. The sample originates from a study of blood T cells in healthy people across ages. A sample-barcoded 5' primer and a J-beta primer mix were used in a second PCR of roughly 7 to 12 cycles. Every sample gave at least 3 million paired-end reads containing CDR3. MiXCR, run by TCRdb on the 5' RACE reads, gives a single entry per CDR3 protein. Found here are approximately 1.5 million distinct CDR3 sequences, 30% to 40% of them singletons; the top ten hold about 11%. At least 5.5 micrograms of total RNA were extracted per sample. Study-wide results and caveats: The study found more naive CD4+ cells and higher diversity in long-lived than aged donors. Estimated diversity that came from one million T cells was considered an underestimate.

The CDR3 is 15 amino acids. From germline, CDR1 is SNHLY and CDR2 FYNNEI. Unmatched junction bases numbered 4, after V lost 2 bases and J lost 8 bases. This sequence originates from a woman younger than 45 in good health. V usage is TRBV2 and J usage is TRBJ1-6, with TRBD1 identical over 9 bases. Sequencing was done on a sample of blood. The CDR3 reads CASSEMTGGDSPLHF. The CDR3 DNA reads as TGTGCCAGCAGTGAAATGACAGGGGGGGATTCACCCCTCCACTTT.